A single sample gave rise to the 5 T cell receptor beta chains below, sequenced in a study of T cell changes during pregnancy in multiple sclerosis. Libraries were prepared by immunoSEQ multiplex PCR; TCRdb keeps only in-frame clonotypes and omits some of them. The sample consists of under 40,000 clones, roughly 90% of them appearing once. The input for sequencing was CD8+ T cells from peripheral blood mononuclear cells, taken after pregnancy. Receptor source: a female donor with multiple sclerosis, enrolled in a pregnancy study.

The rearrangement uses TRBV2 and TRBJ2-5, with a possible D match to TRBD1 (5 bases). This CDR3 is built from 15 residues. V was clipped by 1 base and J by 1 base, with 10 bases between them. CDR1 is SNHLY, CDR2 FYNNEI, per germline. CDR3 nucleotide sequence: TGTGCCAGCAGTGAAGGACAGCGAATCCAAGAGACCCAGTACTTC. As protein: CASSEGQRIQETQYF. The variable domain in full, with the rest retrieved from reference TRBV2 and TRBJ2-5, is EPEVTQTPSHQVTQMGQEVILRCVPISNHLYFYWYRQILGQKVEFLVSFYNNEISEKSEIFDDQFSVERPDGSNFTLKIRSTKLEDSAMYFCASSEGQRIQETQYFGPGTRLLVL.

This sequence joins TRBV7-8 and TRBJ2-1; 14 nucleotides align to TRBD2. The CDR3 is 17 amino acids. The germline CDR1 and CDR2 sequences are SGHVS and FQNEAQ. The trim removed 4 bases at V and 9 bases at J, leaving 11 bases unmatched. CDR3 amino acids: CASSSGLAGDREGEQFF. Written as DNA, the CDR3 is TGTGCCAGCAGCTCGGGACTAGCGGGGGACAGGGAGGGTGAGCAGTTCTTC.

The CDR3 here is CASSPSGGKLEGYTF. CDR3 DNA sequence: TGTGCCAGCAGCCCCTCAGGGGGCAAGTTGGAGGGCTACACCTTC. The chain links TRBV7-9 to TRBJ1-2; 8 nucleotides match TRBD1. The germline V gene has CDR1 SEHNR and CDR2 FQNEAQ (reference sequence). This CDR3 comprises 15 residues. Trimming at V came to 5 bases and at J to 8 bases, leaving 13 bases not matched to a gene.

The V gene is TRBV4-1, the J gene TRBJ1-5; no clear D. The CDR3 has 14 amino acids. V lost 3 bases, J lost 8 bases, and 14 bases lay in between. The germline gives CDR1 MGHRA, CDR2 YSYEKL. The CDR3: CASSQGRELEPQHF. The CDR3 bases are TGCGCCAGCAGCCAGGGTAGGGAGTTAGAGCCCCAGCATTTT.

V usage is TRBV27 and J usage is TRBJ2-7; 7 positions match TRBD1. Trimming removed 4 bases from V and 2 bases from J; junction bases left unmatched: 2. The CDR3 runs 13 residues. Germline assignment: CDR1 MNHEY and CDR2 SMNVEV (reference sequence). CDR3 amino acids: CASSWGQTYEQYF. In nucleotides, the CDR3 is TGTGCCAGCAGTTGGGGACAGACCTACGAGCAGTACTTC.